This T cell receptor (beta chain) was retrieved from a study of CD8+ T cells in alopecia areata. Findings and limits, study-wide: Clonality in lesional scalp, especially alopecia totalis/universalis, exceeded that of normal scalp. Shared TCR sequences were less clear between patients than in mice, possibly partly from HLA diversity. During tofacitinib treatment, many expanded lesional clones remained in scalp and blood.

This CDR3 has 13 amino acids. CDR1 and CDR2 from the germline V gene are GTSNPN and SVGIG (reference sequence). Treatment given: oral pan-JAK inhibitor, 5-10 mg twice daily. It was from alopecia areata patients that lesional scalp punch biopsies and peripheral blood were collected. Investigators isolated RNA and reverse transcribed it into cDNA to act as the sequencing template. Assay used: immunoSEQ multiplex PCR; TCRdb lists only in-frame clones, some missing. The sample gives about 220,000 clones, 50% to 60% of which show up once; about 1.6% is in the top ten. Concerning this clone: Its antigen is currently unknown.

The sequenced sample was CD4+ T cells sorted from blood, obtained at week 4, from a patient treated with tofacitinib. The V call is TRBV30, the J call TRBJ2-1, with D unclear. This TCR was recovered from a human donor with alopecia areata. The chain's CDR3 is CAWVTAANNEQFF. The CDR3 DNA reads TGTGCGTGGGTGACGGCGGCGAACAATGAGCAGTTCTTC. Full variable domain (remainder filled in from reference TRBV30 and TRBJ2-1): SQTIHQWPATLVQPVGSPLSLECTVEGTSNPNLYWYRQAAGRGLQLLFYSVGIGQISSEVPQNLSASRPQDRQFILSSKKLLLSDSGFYLCAWVTAANNEQFFGPGTRLTVL.